The text below deals with one T cell receptor (beta chain). This clonotype was seen repeatedly, ten times or more. What antigen it recognizes has not been identified. Base qualities are not at hand, and no much larger clone is one base apart. Stable Graves' hyperthyroidism was defined as the absence of progression to ophthalmopathy over 18 months of follow-up. Hyperthyroidism patients were aged 18 to 65 years and newly diagnosed, with disease duration of less than 2 months. Patients with uncontrolled infections, other autoimmune diseases, pregnancy or lactation were excluded. Clinical symptoms, serum thyroxine and TRAb, thyroid ultrasound, and orbital computed tomography formed the basis for the diagnoses. Ficoll-Paque density gradient centrifugation was used to isolate PBMCs from 10 ml of fresh peripheral blood. Total RNA was extracted using Trizol reagent, and RNA quality was assessed on an Agilent 2100 Bioanalyzer.

The data are from a study of T cells in Graves' hyperthyroidism and ophthalmopathy (dated by TCRdb to 2018 to 2020). A note on the overall study: Peripheral blood samples were taken at the time of initial diagnosis, prior to any treatment. Following sampling, methimazole starting at 30 mg daily was given to hyperthyroidism patients, and high-dose intravenous methylprednisolone was given to ophthalmopathy patients. To identify TCR V-J signatures that set the groups apart, the researchers used a discovery cohort of 95 to 100 patients, made up of 40 to 45 with Graves' ophthalmopathy and about 55 with stable Graves' hyperthyroidism. The roughly 100 discovery patients were randomly divided into training and test sets at a 7:3 ratio. An independent validation cohort of 18 to 20 hyperthyroidism patients and about 16 patients who later progressed to ophthalmopathy tested prospective prediction of ophthalmopathy. TCR Vbeta CDR3 sequencing of fewer than 150 peripheral blood samples (under 45 ophthalmopathy, 70 to 85 hyperthyroidism and some 17 progressor patients) is reported in the paper. Thyroid tissue and blood T-cell repertoires from six Graves' hyperthyroidism patients were also compared in the study. Overall study outcomes, separate from this receptor: Ophthalmopathy was separated from stable hyperthyroidism by a 13 V-J signature model, with around 90% sensitivity and approximately 84% specificity obtained in cross-validation and 80%/75% obtained in testing. Most expanded thyroid clonotypes (frequency above 0.001) were also found in blood, which suggests that blood repertoires may mirror thyroid immune responses. In validation, progression to ophthalmopathy was predicted by the model with 70.59% sensitivity and 72.22% specificity, a median of 6.5 months before onset. Sample size was not statistically predetermined, and investigators were not blinded to group allocation.

TCR beta CDR3 regions were amplified from RNA transcripts. The TCR CDR3 was subjected to a first round of RT-PCR using the HTBI primer set and the Qiagen OneStep RT-PCR kit. A second multiplex PCR round built the libraries, followed by size selection and purification. Paired-end sequencing of the libraries was performed with 100 bp reads on an Illumina HiSeq2000. On the authors' methods: SOAPnuke was used to process the raw data, with reads discarded if the reads contained adapters or uncalled bases, had a mean Phred below 15, or lacked an exact constant-primer or identifier match. High-quality paired reads were merged using COPE v1.2.5, and each unique nucleotide sequence was defined as a clonotype. MiTCR v1.1 was used to align the clonotypes against IMGT TRBV, TRBD and TRBJ reference segments. Only V-J combinations with frequency above 0.0001, covering 99.2% of repertoires, were analysed. The TCS score was defined as the ratio of F50 (clonal expansion) to E x V (chaos), calculated using BLOSUM62-based TCRdist between CDR3 peptides within each V-J. Welch's t-statistics and random forest reduced fewer than 550 V-J features to 10 to 15, which were used in a naive Bayes classifier (R e1071). In TCRdb, the public reads were trimmed at Q25 with fastp and aligned with MiXCR, with productive beta chains retained. Each CDR3 protein appears once, grouped with its most common genes and DNA. The V and J calls, along with clone size, are taken from TCRdb and not from the paper's own processing. This sample holds about 210,000 distinct CDR3 sequences; 15% to 20% were observed only once. About 45% of the sample lies in the top ten.

There are 15 amino acids in the CDR3, from cysteine to phenylalanine inclusive. The read is trimmed to its CDR3 DNA, 45 bases read in frame from base 1. At the junction V is shortened by 5 bases and J by 7 bases, with 18 bases in between. For CDR1 and CDR2, the germline V gene (reference sequence) lists MNHEY and SMNVEV. The specimen was blood. The chain uses TRBV27 and TRBJ1-5, with the identity of the D gene unclear. The sequence was collected from a man between 35 and 55 years old with Graves' hyperthyroidism. The bases read TGTGCCAGCAGTCCGCTCGGGAGGGTTAGCCAGCCCCAGCATTTT. This yields the protein CASSPLGRVSQPQHF.